This T cell receptor (beta chain) was sequenced for a study of T-cell reconstitution after alpha-beta-depleted transplantation in children. Study-level results: By one year post-transplant, T-cell counts and diversity largely arose from T cells that were newly produced. Several hundred rapidly expanded clones from non-depleted graft cells reportedly supplied alpha-beta T cells about two months post-transplant.

Trimming removed 9 bases at V and 2 bases at J, with 10 bases between. The CDR3 is made up of 12 amino acids. In germline, CDR1 is MNHEY, CDR2 SVGEGT. This clonotype was observed many times. Its antigen is still unknown. The TCRbeta library was prepared with unique molecular identifiers. TCRdb used MiXCR to reprocess the PCR reads, holding one entry per CDR3 protein. The table lists almost 500,000 distinct CDR3 sequences, 8% to 11% of them singletons. The sequences come from PBMCs, collected before TCRalphabeta/CD19-depleted stem cell transplant. This TCR derives from a child aged 2-15 years with inherited bone marrow failure, due to receive a stem cell transplant. The chain joins TRBV6-2 or TRBV6-3 to TRBJ2-5; D is possibly TRBD1 (6 bases). CDR3 protein: CASSDRQETQYF. In nucleotides, the CDR3 is TGTGCCAGTTCCGACAGGCAAGAGACCCAGTACTTC.